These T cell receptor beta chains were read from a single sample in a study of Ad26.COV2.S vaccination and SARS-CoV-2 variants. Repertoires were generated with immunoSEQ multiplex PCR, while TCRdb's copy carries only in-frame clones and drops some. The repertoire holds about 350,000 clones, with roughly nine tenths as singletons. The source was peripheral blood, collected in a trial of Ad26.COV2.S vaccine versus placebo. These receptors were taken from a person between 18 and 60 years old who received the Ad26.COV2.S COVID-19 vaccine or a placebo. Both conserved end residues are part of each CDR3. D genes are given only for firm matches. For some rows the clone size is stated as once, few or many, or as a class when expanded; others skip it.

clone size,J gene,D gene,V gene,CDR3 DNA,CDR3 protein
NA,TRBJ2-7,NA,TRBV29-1,TGCAGCGTTGAATGGACTGGGCGGCAGTACTTC,CSVEWTGRQYF
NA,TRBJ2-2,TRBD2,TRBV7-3,TGTGCCAGCAGCTTAGGAACAGCGGGAACCTACACCGGGGAGCTGTTTTTT,CASSLGTAGTYTGELFF
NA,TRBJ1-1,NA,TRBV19,TGTGCCAGTAGTGAGACTCGGAACACTGAAGCTTTCTTT,CASSETRNTEAFF
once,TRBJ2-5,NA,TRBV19,TGTGCCAGTAGTATAGGTGGGGGGTTGGAGACCCAGTACTTC,CASSIGGGLETQYF
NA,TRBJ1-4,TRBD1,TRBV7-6,TGTGCCAGCAGCTTAGCGGGGACAGGGGCAGAAAAACTGTTTTTT,CASSLAGTGAEKLFF
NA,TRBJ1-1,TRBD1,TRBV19,TGTGCCAGTAGTATAGATGACAGGGGGAACACTGAAGCTTTCTTT,CASSIDDRGNTEAFF
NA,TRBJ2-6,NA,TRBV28,TGTGCCAGCAGTCCCCGGGACGGAGAATCTTCTGGGGCCAACGTCCTGACTTTC,CASSPRDGESSGANVLTF
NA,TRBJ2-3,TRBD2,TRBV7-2,TGTGCCAGCAGCTTAGCGGGGGGGACGACAGATACGCAGTATTTT,CASSLAGGTTDTQYF
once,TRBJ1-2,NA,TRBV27,TGTGCCACTAAAGGGGGGGGCCTCTATGGCTACACCTTC,CATKGGGLYGYTF
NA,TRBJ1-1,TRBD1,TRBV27,TGTGCCAGCAGTTTCAGACAGGGGGAGTGGCTGAACACTGAAGCTTTCTTT,CASSFRQGEWLNTEAFF
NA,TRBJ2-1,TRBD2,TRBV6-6,TGTGCCAGCAGTTACTTCGGACGGGGGGAAACCAATGAGCAGTTCTTC,CASSYFGRGETNEQFF
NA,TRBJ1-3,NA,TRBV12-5,TGTGCTAGTGGTTTAAGGTCCTCTGGAAACACCATATATTTT,CASGLRSSGNTIYF
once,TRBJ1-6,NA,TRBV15,TGTGCCACAAGGGATCACGGGACAAATAATTCACCCCTCCACTTT,CATRDHGTNNSPLHF
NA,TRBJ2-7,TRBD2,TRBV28,TGTGCCAGCAGTAGCGGGGTCTACGAGCAGTACTTC,CASSSGVYEQYF
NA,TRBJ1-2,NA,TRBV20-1,TGCAGTGCTAGTTCTCTGTTTAATAACTATGGCTACACCTTC,CSASSLFNNYGYTF
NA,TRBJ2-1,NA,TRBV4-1,TGCGCCAGCAGCCCCTCCGGTCATGAGCAGTTCTTC,CASSPSGHEQFF
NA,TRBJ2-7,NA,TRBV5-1,TGCGCCAGCAGCTTTAGTGGGGCAGCCTACGAGCAGTACTTC,CASSFSGAAYEQYF
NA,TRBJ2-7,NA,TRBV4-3,TGCGCCAGCAGCCAAGGGACAGTCTACGAGCAGTACTTC,CASSQGTVYEQYF
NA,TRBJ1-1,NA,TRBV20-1,TGCAGTGCTAGTAGATCACTGGGGACCCTGATGAACACTGAAGCTTTCTTT,CSASRSLGTLMNTEAFF
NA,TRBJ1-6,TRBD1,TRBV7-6,TGTGCCAGCAGCTCGGGACAGGAAAATTCACCCCTCCACTTT,CASSSGQENSPLHF
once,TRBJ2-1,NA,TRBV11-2,TGTGCCAGCAGCTCATCAGTGTATGAGTACAATGAGCAGTTCTTC,CASSSSVYEYNEQFF
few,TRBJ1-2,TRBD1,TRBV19,TGTGCCAGTAGTACGGGACAGGCGGCTCATCCCTATGGCTACACCTTC,CASSTGQAAHPYGYTF
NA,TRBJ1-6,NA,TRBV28,TGTGCCAGCAGTTTAGGGTTAAGCTCCTATAATTCACCCCTCCACTTT,CASSLGLSSYNSPLHF
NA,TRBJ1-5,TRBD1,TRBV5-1,TGCGCCAGCAGCTCGGGACAGGGAAATCAGCCCCAGCATTTT,CASSSGQGNQPQHF
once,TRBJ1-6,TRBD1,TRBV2,TGTGCCAGCACCCGGACAGGGTCTTCACCCCTCCACTTT,CASTRTGSSPLHF
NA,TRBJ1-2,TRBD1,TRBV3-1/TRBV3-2,TGTGCCAGCAGCCCCGGACAGGGAGCCGGACATGGCTACACCTTC,CASSPGQGAGHGYTF
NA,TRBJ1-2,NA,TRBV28,TGTGCCAGCAGGGGGGCTAACTATGGCTACACCTTC,CASRGANYGYTF
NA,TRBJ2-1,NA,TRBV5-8,TGTGCCAGCAGCTTGGCCCAGTCCAATGAGCAGTTCTTC,CASSLAQSNEQFF
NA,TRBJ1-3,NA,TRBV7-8,TGTGCCAGCAGCCCACCTCCAGGGAATGGAAACACCATATATTTT,CASSPPPGNGNTIYF
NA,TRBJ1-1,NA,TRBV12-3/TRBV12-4,TGTGCCAGCAGATCGGACGTTGAAGCTTTCTTT,CASRSDVEAFF
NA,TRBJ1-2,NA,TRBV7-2,TGTGCCAGCAGCCCCGAGGACACTTACTATGGCTACACCTTC,CASSPEDTYYGYTF
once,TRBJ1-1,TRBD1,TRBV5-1,TGCGCCAGCAGATTCCGGACAGGCTATATGAACACTGAAGCTTTCTTT,CASRFRTGYMNTEAFF
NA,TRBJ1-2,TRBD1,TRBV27,TGTGCCAGCAGTTTTTATCAGGGGGTAGGGTATGGCTACACCTTC,CASSFYQGVGYGYTF
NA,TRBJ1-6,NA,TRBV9,TGTGCCAGCAGCGCACGTGGGGGGTATAATTCACCCCTCCACTTT,CASSARGGYNSPLHF
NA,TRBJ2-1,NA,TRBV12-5,TGTGCTAGTGGTTTGGTACCTGGGGCGATCTCCTACAATGAGCAGTTCTTC,CASGLVPGAISYNEQFF
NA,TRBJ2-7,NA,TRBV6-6,TGTGCCAGCAGTTACCCGATCGGGACGGCATACGAGCAGTACTTC,CASSYPIGTAYEQYF
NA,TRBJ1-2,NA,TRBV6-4,TGTGCCAGCAGTGATTACTATGGCTACACCTTC,CASSDYYGYTF
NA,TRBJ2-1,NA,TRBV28,TGTGCCAGCAGTTTAGGTGGGGGCCCCTACAATGAGCAGTTCTTC,CASSLGGGPYNEQFF
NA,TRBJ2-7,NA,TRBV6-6,TGTGCCAGCAAGGCTAGGGACGTAGCCGCCTACTACGAGCAGTACTTC,CASKARDVAAYYEQYF
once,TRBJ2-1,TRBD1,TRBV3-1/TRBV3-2,TGTGCCAGCAGCCAAGGAACCGGGACAGGGGGTCTCTTC,CASSQGTGTGGLF
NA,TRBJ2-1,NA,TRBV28,TGTGCCAGCGCCCGGGGAGGACTCGAGTTCTTC,CASARGGLEFF
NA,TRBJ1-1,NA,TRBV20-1,TGCAGTGCTAGTTCGGGAGGGGGGAACACTGAAGCTTTCTTT,CSASSGGGNTEAFF
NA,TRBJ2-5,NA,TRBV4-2,TGTGCCAGCAGCCAAGATTCGGGGGTTGGGGGAGAGACCCAGTACTTC,CASSQDSGVGGETQYF
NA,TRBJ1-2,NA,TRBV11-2,TGTGCCAGCAGCTTTCGTCAGGGCGGCGGCTACACCTTC,CASSFRQGGGYTF
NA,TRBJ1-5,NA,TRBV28,TGTGCCAGCAGTCCCCACAAGTCAGGTCGCGGTCAGCCCCAGCATTTT,CASSPHKSGRGQPQHF
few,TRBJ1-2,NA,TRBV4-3,TGCGCCAGCAGCCAATTACTGGGGGCGCCTGATGGCTACACCTTC,CASSQLLGAPDGYTF
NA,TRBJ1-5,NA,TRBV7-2,TGTGCCAGCAGCTCCTCAAGGATACAGCCCCAGCATTTT,CASSSSRIQPQHF
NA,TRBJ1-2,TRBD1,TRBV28,TGTGCCAGCAGTTTGTGGGACAGCTATGGCTACACCTTC,CASSLWDSYGYTF